Each of the 5 T cell receptor beta chains below was sequenced from the same sample in a study of T cell responses to AZD1222 COVID-19 vaccine. Sequencing used immunoSEQ multiplex PCR; TCRdb keeps in-frame clones, though not all of them. The sample has tens of thousands of clones, over 80% seen once. The sequencing here drew on peripheral blood, taken 28 days after the second AZD1222 dose. Receptors were obtained from an adult who received the AZD1222 COVID-19 vaccine.

The rearrangement uses TRBV18 and TRBJ1-1, with TRBD1 matching 10 bases. After removal of 3 bases from V and 8 bases from J, the junction contained 12 bases not matched to a gene. The CDR3 has 16 residues. In germline, CDR1 is KGHSH, CDR2 LQKENI. The CDR3 coding sequence is TGTGCCAGCTCACCGACCTATGGACAGGGGGGTCCCGAAGCTTTCTTT. Translation gives CASSPTYGQGGPEAFF.

DNA for the CDR3: TGTGCCAGCAGTTACACCACTAGCGGGGGGCGGGATGAGCAGTTCTTC. Translating gives CASSYTTSGGRDEQFF. This chain joins TRBV6-5 and TRBJ2-1; the match to TRBD2 covers 12 bases. Germline CDR1 and CDR2: MNHEY and SVGAGI. Unmatched junction bases numbered 7, after V lost 2 bases and J lost 8 bases. CDR3 length: 16 amino acids.

The rearrangement joins TRBV11-3 to TRBJ2-7; 7 nucleotides align to TRBD2. The ends lost 5 bases at V and 2 bases at J; junction bases unmatched: 9. CDR1 is SGHNT and CDR2 is YENEEA in the germline V gene. The CDR3 totals 15 residues. The CDR3 region has the DNA TGTGCCAGCAGCCCCGGAGCGGGGCCAACCTACGAGCAGTACTTC. Its translation is CASSPGAGPTYEQYF.

The J gene is TRBJ2-7, the V gene TRBV6-1; 8 nucleotides line up with TRBD2. The CDR3 has 14 residues. CDR1 is MNHNS and CDR2 is SASEGT in the germline V gene. The V segment lost 2 bases and the J segment 6 bases; nucleotides outside the gene matches: 6. The CDR3, as DNA: TGTGCCAGCAGTGAAACGGGGGGGCCGGGCGAGCAGTACTTC. Protein product: CASSETGGPGEQYF.

The V gene is TRBV6-6, the J gene TRBJ1-3; tentatively, D is TRBD1 (5 bases). The germline gives CDR1 MNHNY, CDR2 SVGAGI (reference sequence). Deletions cut 5 bases from V and 0 bases from J, with 17 bases between. This CDR3 has 17 residues. CDR3 residues: CASSRLPEGHSGNTIYF. The CDR3 bases are TGTGCCAGCAGTAGATTACCCGAGGGGCACTCTGGAAACACCATATATTTT.